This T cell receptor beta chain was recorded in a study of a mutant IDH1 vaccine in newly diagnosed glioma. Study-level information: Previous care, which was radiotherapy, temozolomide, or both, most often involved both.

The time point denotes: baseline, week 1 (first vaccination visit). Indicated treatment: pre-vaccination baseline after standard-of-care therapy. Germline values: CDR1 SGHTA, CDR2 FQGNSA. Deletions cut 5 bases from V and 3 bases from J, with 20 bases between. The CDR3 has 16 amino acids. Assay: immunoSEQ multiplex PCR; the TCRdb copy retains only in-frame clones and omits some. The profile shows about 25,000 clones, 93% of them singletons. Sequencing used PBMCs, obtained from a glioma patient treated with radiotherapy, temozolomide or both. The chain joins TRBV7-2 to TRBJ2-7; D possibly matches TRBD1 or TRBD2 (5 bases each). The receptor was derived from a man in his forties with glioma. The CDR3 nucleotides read TGTGCCAGCAGCATAACCGGGACGCCTGGAAACTACGAGCAGTACTTC. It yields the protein CASSITGTPGNYEQYF.